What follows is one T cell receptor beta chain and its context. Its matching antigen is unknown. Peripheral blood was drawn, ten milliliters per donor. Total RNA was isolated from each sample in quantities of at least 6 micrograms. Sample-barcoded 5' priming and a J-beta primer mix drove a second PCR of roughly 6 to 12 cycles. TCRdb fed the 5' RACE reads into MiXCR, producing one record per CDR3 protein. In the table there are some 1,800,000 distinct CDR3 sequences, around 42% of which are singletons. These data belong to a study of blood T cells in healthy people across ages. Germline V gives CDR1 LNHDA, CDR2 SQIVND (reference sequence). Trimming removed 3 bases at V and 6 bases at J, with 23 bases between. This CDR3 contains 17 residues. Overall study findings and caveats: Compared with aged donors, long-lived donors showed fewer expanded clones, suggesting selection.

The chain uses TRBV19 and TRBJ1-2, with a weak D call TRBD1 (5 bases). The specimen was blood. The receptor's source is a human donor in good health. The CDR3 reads CASSIADWGFPGDGYTF. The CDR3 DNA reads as TGTGCCAGTAGTATTGCCGACTGGGGCTTCCCCGGTGATGGCTACACCTTC.